The 28 T cell receptor beta chains listed next were all sequenced from one sample in a study of shared clonotypes between healthy human individuals. Only in-frame clones appear in the TCRdb table, and some are missing; sequencing was by immunoSEQ multiplex PCR. This table holds about 700,000 clones, just over 90% found once. The naive CD8 population came from CD45RO-negative cells selected for CCR7, without terminally differentiated effector memory CD45RA+ cells. Material: naive CD8+ T cells sorted from blood. The receptors here all came from a man aged 25-45 years in good health.

The chain combines TRBV14 with TRBJ2-1; 11 bases are a match to TRBD1. CDR1 is SGHDN and CDR2 is FVKESK in the germline V gene. V lost 2 bases and J lost 4; bases outside the gene matches: 4. The CDR3 is made up of 16 amino acids. CDR3 sequence reads: CASSQLDRGLYNEQFF. CDR3 bases: TGTGCCAGCAGCCAACTGGACAGGGGGCTTTACAATGAGCAGTTCTTC.

The chain joins TRBV7-6 to TRBJ1-3; no reliable D call. CDR1 and CDR2 (germline): SGHVS, FNYEAQ. This CDR3 region has 17 residues. Deletions cut 5 bases from V and 0 bases from J, with 17 bases between. CDR3 DNA sequence: TGTGCCAGCAGCCCAGTGGCCTCTCATAGCTCTGGAAACACCATATATTTT. Its translation: CASSPVASHSSGNTIYF.

The V and J genes are TRBV12-2 and TRBJ2-7. TRBV12-2 is termed a pseudogene. The CDR3 spans 12 residues. The CDR3 loop reads CASAIGSYEQYF. The CDR3 DNA reads as TGTGCCTCGGCGATAGGTTCCTACGAGCAGTACTTC.

The genes are TRBV19 and TRBJ2-2; 10 nucleotides line up with TRBD1. From germline, CDR1 is LNHDA and CDR2 SQIVND (reference sequence). The V and J ends lost 3 bases and 0 bases, in that order; junction bases with no gene match: 10. The CDR3 length is 19 residues. This chain's CDR3 is CASSMLGPGQGTNTGELFF. In nucleotides, the CDR3 is TGTGCCAGTAGTATGTTGGGTCCGGGACAGGGGACGAACACCGGGGAGCTGTTTTTT.

V is TRBV2 and J is TRBJ2-7; 7 nucleotides match TRBD2. Trimming removed 4 bases from V and 4 bases from J; junction bases left unmatched: 4. The CDR3 runs to 13 residues. From germline, CDR1 is SNHLY and CDR2 FYNNEI. The CDR3 sequence: CASSVAGHYEQYF. Written as DNA, the CDR3 is TGTGCCAGCAGTGTAGCGGGTCATTACGAGCAGTACTTC.

CDR3 protein: CASSEGALRNYGYTF. The CDR3 DNA follows: TGTGCCAGCAGCGAGGGAGCCCTAAGAAACTATGGCTACACCTTC. V is TRBV11-2 and J is TRBJ1-2, with D uncertain. The CDR3 totals 15 residues. Trimming removed 5 bases from V and 2 bases from J, with 15 bases in between. Germline CDR1 and CDR2: SGHAT and FQNNGV.

CDR3 in amino acids: CASSRTVSTDTQYF. CDR3 bases: TGTGCCAGCAGTAGGACAGTTAGCACAGATACGCAGTATTTT. The chain couples TRBV2 to TRBJ2-3; possible D gene TRBD1, 6 bases. This CDR3 has 14 amino acids. Trimming took off 5 bases at V and 0 bases at J, with 9 bases between the two ends. Germline V gives CDR1 SNHLY, CDR2 FYNNEI. Complete variable domain (other parts from reference TRBV2 and TRBJ2-3): EPEVTQTPSHQVTQMGQEVILRCVPISNHLYFYWYRQILGQKVEFLVSFYNNEISEKSEIFDDQFSVERPDGSNFTLKIRSTKLEDSAMYFCASSRTVSTDTQYFGPGTRLTVL.

The chain is built from TRBV6-5 and TRBJ2-7, with 8 bases that match TRBD2. Trimming took 6 bases from V and 4 from J; bases not matched to a gene: 11. The CDR3 has 15 amino acids. Germline CDR1 and CDR2: MNHEY and SVGAGI. The DNA for the CDR3 is TGTGCCAGCAGCTTAGCGGGAACCGCGGGGTACGAGCAGTACTTC. This translates into CASSLAGTAGYEQYF.

This chain connects TRBV7-8 to TRBJ2-5; the match to TRBD2 covers 7 bases. V dropped 5 bases and J dropped 5; count of bases not matched to a gene: 5. The CDR3 length is 13 residues. Germline V lookup: CDR1 SGHVS, CDR2 FQNEAQ. The CDR3 DNA sequence: TGTGCCAGCAGCGCAACTAGCGTGGAGACCCAGTACTTC. Protein: CASSATSVETQYF.

This rearrangement joins TRBV7-9 to TRBJ2-3, with 7 bases aligning to TRBD2. The CDR3 spans 14 residues. Germline CDR1 is SEHNR and CDR2 is FQNEAQ (reference sequence). V was pared by 5 bases and J by 3 bases, with 5 bases of the junction left unmatched. CDR3 sequence (DNA): TGTGCCAGCAGCCCCCGGGAGGTTACAGATACGCAGTATTTT. Encoded protein: CASSPREVTDTQYF.

This clone has only one observation. The V gene is TRBV9, the J gene TRBJ2-1; no clear D. The CDR3 covers 12 residues. The germline V and J ends were trimmed by 3 bases and 4 bases, with 5 bases remaining between them. CDR1 SGDLS and CDR2 YYNGEE come from the germline V gene. This chain's CDR3 is CASSDYYNEQFF. The DNA for the CDR3 is TGTGCCAGCAGCGACTATTACAATGAGCAGTTCTTC.

This chain joins TRBV6-5 and TRBJ2-7, with D unresolved. The CDR3 covers 13 residues. Germline V CDR1 and CDR2: MNHEY, SVGAGI. Trimming took off 6 bases at V and 5 bases at J, with 14 bases between the two ends. In DNA form, the CDR3 reads TGTGCCAGCAGCCGACTCGCAGGAGACGAGCAGTACTTC. As protein: CASSRLAGDEQYF.

This clone was seen a single time. The V gene is TRBV29-1, the J gene TRBJ2-7, with D unresolved. The V gene's germline CDR1 is SQVTM and CDR2 ANQGSEA. The ends were cut back, 1 base at V and 2 bases at J, with 12 bases in the middle. The CDR3 has 14 amino acids. This CDR3 is CSVEVSTATYEQYF. CDR3 in DNA: TGCAGCGTTGAAGTGTCGACGGCTACCTACGAGCAGTACTTC.

The chain links TRBV7-6 to TRBJ2-3; possible D gene TRBD1, 6 bases. V lost 4 bases and J lost 0, with 17 bases in between. The germline V gene encodes CDR1 SGHVS and CDR2 FNYEAQ. The CDR3 has 17 residues. The CDR3 DNA reads as TGTGCCAGCAGCTCACCCGGGTGGGGGCGGAGCACAGATACGCAGTATTTT. Residues: CASSSPGWGRSTDTQYF.

The chain couples TRBV7-8 to TRBJ2-2, with 7 bases matching TRBD1. From germline, CDR1 is SGHVS and CDR2 FQNEAQ. The CDR3 is 18 residues long. V shed 1 base, J shed 1 base, and the junction held 9 bases outside the gene matches. The CDR3 DNA is TGTGCCAGCAGCTTAGGGGCTGGTACAGGGGTGAACACCGGGGAGCTGTTTTTT. Protein: CASSLGAGTGVNTGELFF.

V and J are TRBV4-3 and TRBJ2-5; the D gene could be TRBD1 or TRBD2 (5 bases each). Trimming took off 4 bases at V and 3 bases at J, with 12 bases between the two ends. CDR1 is LGHNA, CDR2 YSLEER, per germline. The CDR3 covers 14 residues. CDR3 amino acids: CASSRPGPEETQYF. The CDR3 DNA follows: TGCGCCAGCAGCCGCCCGGGACCAGAAGAGACCCAGTACTTC.

The chain has TRBV5-1 and TRBJ2-1; D is unclear. The CDR3 contains 13 residues. Trimming left V 0 bases short and J 8 bases short, with 9 bases between. Germline assignment: CDR1 SGHRS and CDR2 YFSETQ. The CDR3 nucleotides are TGCGCCAGCAGCTTGGATTTCGGCTATGAGCAGTTCTTC. As protein: CASSLDFGYEQFF.

The V and J genes are TRBV9 and TRBJ2-1, with 9 bases fitting TRBD2. This CDR3 spans 15 amino acids. Per germline, CDR1 SGDLS and CDR2 YYNGEE. The junction had 12 bases not matched to a gene; V was cut back by 7 bases and J by 7 bases. CDR3 coding DNA: TGTGCCAGCGCAGGAAGCGGGGGGAGAGGAAATGAGCAGTTCTTC. Its translation: CASAGSGGRGNEQFF.

The V call is TRBV6-1, the J call TRBJ2-7, with 8 bases identical to TRBD2. CDR3 length: 15 amino acids. CDR1 is MNHNS, CDR2 SASEGT, per germline. V dropped 9 bases and J dropped 0; count of bases not matched to a gene: 10. Here the CDR3 reads CASTIIAGSSYEQYF. DNA for the CDR3: TGTGCCAGTACCATTATAGCGGGATCCTCCTACGAGCAGTACTTC.

The chain carries TRBV7-2 and TRBJ2-1; D uncertain. This CDR3 is 15 amino acids long. Germline V CDR1 and CDR2: SGHTA, FQGNSA. V was cut by 4 bases and J by 4 bases, with 14 bases left in between. The CDR3 protein is CASSSSFGVYNEQFF. The CDR3 bases are TGTGCCAGCAGCTCTAGTTTTGGGGTGTACAATGAGCAGTTCTTC.

The chain combines TRBV5-8 with TRBJ2-5; D uncertain. This CDR3 has 14 residues. Germline V gene data show CDR1 as SGHTS and CDR2 as YDEGEE. Trimming removed 5 bases from V and 5 bases from J, with 16 bases in between. Here the CDR3 DNA reads TGTGCCAGCAGTATGGGCCTCCTCGGGGAGACCCAGTACTTC. It translates to CASSMGLLGETQYF.

This clone was recorded once. Different DNA sequences within this sample yield the same CDR3. Here the CDR3 DNA reads TGTGCCAGCAGTAGCGGGAGGGCCAGGTACGAGCAGTACTTC. It is translated as CASSSGRARYEQYF. This sequence joins TRBV27 and TRBJ2-7; 10 positions agree with TRBD2. V shed 5 bases, J shed 4 bases, and the junction held 5 bases outside the gene matches. The length of the CDR3 is 14 residues. Germline V lookup: CDR1 MNHEY, CDR2 SMNVEV (reference sequence).

The chain employs TRBV7-8 and TRBJ1-5, with 7 nucleotides matching TRBD1. The CDR3 has 16 amino acids. Germline-derived CDR1 and CDR2 are SGHVS and FQNEAQ. The V segment lost 5 bases and the J segment 0 bases; nucleotides outside the gene matches: 7. The CDR3 DNA sequence: TGTGCCAGCAGCGCCACAGGGGAATATAGCAATCAGCCCCAGCATTTT. It is translated as CASSATGEYSNQPQHF. The complete variable domain, with remaining parts taken from reference TRBV7-8 and TRBJ1-5, reads GAGVSQSPRYKVAKRGQDVALRCDPISGHVSLFWYQQALGQGPEFLTYFQNEAQLDKSGLPSDRFFAERPEGSVSTLKIQRTQQEDSAVYLCASSATGEYSNQPQHFGDGTRLSIL.

The V and J genes are TRBV5-1 and TRBJ1-2; D possibly corresponds to TRBD1 (5 bases). Germline assignment: CDR1 SGHRS and CDR2 YFSETQ. This CDR3 has 14 residues. Trimming removed 3 bases at V and 4 bases at J, with 13 bases between. The CDR3 loop reads CASSSEEGAYGYTF. For the CDR3, the DNA is TGCGCCAGCAGCTCAGAAGAAGGGGCCTATGGCTACACCTTC.

The rearrangement links TRBV11-2 to TRBJ2-6; D possibly corresponds to TRBD1 (6 bases). Germline V gives CDR1 SGHAT, CDR2 FQNNGV. Trimming shortened V by 0 bases and J by 3 bases, and 18 bases separated the two germline ends. The CDR3 loop spans 19 amino acids. CDR3 nucleotides: TGTGCCAGCAGCTTAGACTCGTACAGGGTAGTGGGTGGGGCCAACGTCCTGACTTTC. Residues: CASSLDSYRVVGGANVLTF.

The rearrangement joins TRBV18 to TRBJ2-1; a possible D gene is TRBD2 (6 bases). Germline assignment: CDR1 KGHSH and CDR2 LQKENI. The V gene lost 8 bases and the J gene lost 8 bases, with 16 bases spanning the gap. This CDR3 spans 13 amino acids. The CDR3 protein is CASPGDLSDEQFF. CDR3 nucleotides: TGTGCCAGCCCGGGGGACCTTAGCGATGAGCAGTTCTTC.

This chain connects TRBV29-1 to TRBJ2-1; either TRBD1 or TRBD2 may fit D (5 bases each). Trimming took off 6 bases at V and 7 bases at J, with 19 bases between the two ends. The CDR3 is 14 amino acids. The germline V gene encodes CDR1 SQVTM and CDR2 ANQGSEA. This CDR3 is CSVVPGPAINEQFF. CDR3 sequence (DNA): TGCAGCGTCGTTCCGGGACCAGCTATAAATGAGCAGTTCTTC.

This chain joins TRBV18 and TRBJ2-1; D remains ambiguous. V was trimmed by 0 bases and J by 0 bases, leaving 9 bases between them. The CDR3 sequence is 16 residues long. From germline, CDR1 is KGHSH and CDR2 LQKENI. DNA of the CDR3: TGTGCCAGCTCACCACCGGTGTGGAGCTCCTACAATGAGCAGTTCTTC. This gives the protein CASSPPVWSSYNEQFF.